This TCR beta chain was profiled in a study of cytomegalovirus exposure and HLA in healthy donors. In the study overall: The use of the same platform for the roughly 120 validation repertoires and the roughly 700 first-cohort repertoires was reported by a later analysis.

Only in-frame clones appear in the TCRdb table, and some are missing; sequencing was by immunoSEQ multiplex PCR. The sample lists about 360,000 clones, roughly 90% occurring once. With respect to this clone: What it binds is not known.

Overall study results and limits: High sensitivity and specificity were reportedly achieved when the classifier diagnosed cytomegalovirus status. Overall, around 160 TCR beta chains were annotated as cytomegalovirus-associated. In the 120 validation repertoires, just under 95% of cluster scores exceeded 0, per a later analysis.

In germline, CDR1 is PRHDT, CDR2 FYEKMQ (reference sequence). The V and J ends lost 0 bases and 4 bases respectively, with 12 bases between them. This CDR3 has 15 residues. This clonotype was sampled from a woman between 18 and 30 years old in good health and CMV-seronegative. Sequencing input: PBMCs. The chain employs TRBV13 and TRBJ1-2; maybe TRBD1 (6 bases). The CDR3 bases are TGTGCCAGCAGCTTAGGGACAGGTGGGCTCTATGGCTACACCTTC. Translated, it gives CASSLGTGGLYGYTF.